The rows below give T cell receptor beta chains drawn from one sample of a study of T-cell reconstitution after alpha-beta-depleted transplantation in children. TCRdb re-called the PCR reads through MiXCR, storing one row per CDR3 protein. The sample gives 250,000 to 400,000 distinct CDR3 sequences, around 25% of which show up once; over 9.5% is in the top ten. The sample in question was PBMCs, mostly from graft donor cells, obtained 180 days after TCRalphabeta/CD19-depleted stem cell transplant. Every receptor here comes from a male patient aged 10 to 17 who had a stem cell transplant for acute lymphoblastic leukemia, so the T cells may come from the graft donor. The CDR3 runs from the conserved cysteine through the conserved F or W. D genes are given only for firm matches. Clone size appears in some rows only: once, few, many, or a class for an expanded clone.

CDR3 | DNA | J | D | V | size
CASSFLRYYEQYF | TGTGCCAGCAGTTTTCTCAGGTACTACGAGCAGTACTTC | TRBJ2-7 | . | TRBV12-3/TRBV12-4 | .
CASSAWYEQYF | TGTGCCAGCAGTGCTTGGTACGAGCAGTACTTC | TRBJ2-7 | . | TRBV25-1 | few
CAISESTGGPQPQHF | TGTGCCATCAGTGAGTCGACAGGGGGCCCTCAGCCCCAGCATTTT | TRBJ1-5 | TRBD1 | TRBV10-3 | few
CASSPAGGRQYF | TGTGCCAGCAGCCCGGCTGGGGGGAGGCAGTACTTC | TRBJ2-7 | . | TRBV9 | few
CASRGHYLGPYNEQFF | TGTGCCAGTAGAGGGCACTACCTTGGCCCCTACAATGAGCAGTTCTTC | TRBJ2-1 | . | TRBV19 | once
CSARSTEIRTDTQYF | TGCAGCGCGAGGAGCACGGAGATTCGCACAGATACGCAGTATTTT | TRBJ2-3 | . | TRBV29-1 | .
CASSPGPGNTGELFF | TGTGCCAGCTCTCCAGGACCCGGGAACACCGGGGAGCTGTTTTTT | TRBJ2-2 | . | TRBV18 | few
CASSRPTGSSPLHF | TGTGCCAGCAGCCGTCCGACCGGCAGTTCACCCCTCCACTTT | TRBJ1-6 | . | TRBV3-1 | .
CASSVDGLGSYWQDTGELFF | TGTGCCAGCAGCGTAGACGGACTAGGCAGCTACTGGCAGGACACCGGGGAGCTGTTTTTT | TRBJ2-2 | TRBD2 | TRBV9 | few
CASSLGALRANYGYTF | TGTGCCAGCAGCTTGGGGGCACTCCGCGCTAACTATGGCTACACCTTC | TRBJ1-2 | . | TRBV5-6 | .
CASSRGVAYEQYF | TGTGCCAGCAGTCGGGGCGTTGCCTACGAGCAGTACTTC | TRBJ2-7 | . | TRBV12-3/TRBV12-4 | .
CASSLISYNEQFF | TGTGCCAGCAGCCTAATCTCCTACAATGAGCAGTTCTTC | TRBJ2-1 | . | TRBV12-3/TRBV12-4 | many
CARSLMGYRNTGELFF | TGTGCCAGGAGCTTAATGGGCTACCGCAACACCGGGGAGCTGTTTTTT | TRBJ2-2 | . | TRBV7-3 | .
CASNGVLQETQYF | TGTGCCAGCAACGGGGTCCTGCAAGAGACCCAGTACTTC | TRBJ2-5 | . | TRBV9 | .
CASSLWGPARHYEQYF | TGTGCCAGCAGCTTGTGGGGTCCAGCAAGGCATTACGAGCAGTACTTC | TRBJ2-7 | . | TRBV5-6 | .
CASSSRDGWNTEAFF | TGTGCCAGCAGCTCCAGGGACGGATGGAACACTGAAGCTTTCTTT | TRBJ1-1 | . | TRBV11-2 | .
CASSGGRLYDEQYF | TGTGCCAGCAGTGGAGGCAGGCTATACGACGAGCAGTACTTC | TRBJ2-7 | . | TRBV2 | few
CSARDLGRAKAFF | TGCAGTGCTAGAGATCTGGGCCGGGCCAAAGCTTTCTTT | TRBJ1-1 | . | TRBV20-1 | .
CASSLYTLNYGYTF | TGCGCCAGCAGCTTGTATACGTTGAACTATGGCTACACCTTC | TRBJ1-2 | . | TRBV5-1 | .
CSARVPAGNYNEQFF | TGCAGTGCTAGAGTTCCAGCGGGAAATTACAATGAGCAGTTCTTC | TRBJ2-1 | TRBD2 | TRBV20-1 | .
CASSRDRGSQETQYF | TGTGCCAGCAGCCGCGACAGGGGCAGCCAAGAGACCCAGTACTTC | TRBJ2-5 | TRBD1 | TRBV6-1 | .
CAISDKGLMNTEAFF | TGTGCCATCAGTGATAAGGGACTTATGAACACTGAAGCTTTCTTT | TRBJ1-1 | . | TRBV10-3 | few
CASSLTDSNTGELFF | TGTGCCAGCAGCTTAACGGACAGTAACACCGGGGAGCTGTTTTTT | TRBJ2-2 | . | TRBV7-3 | .
CAISEAVVLNEQFF | TGTGCCATCAGTGAAGCAGTAGTTCTGAATGAGCAGTTCTTC | TRBJ2-1 | . | TRBV10-3 | .
CATSRDLGGSYGYTF | TGTGCCACCAGCAGAGATCTCGGGGGTTCCTATGGCTACACCTTC | TRBJ1-2 | . | TRBV15 | .